This T cell receptor (beta chain) was obtained from a study of post-analysis software for immune sequencing data. Study-wide findings and caveats: In multiple sclerosis, normalized Chao1 diversity was significantly below that of controls.

This clonotype was picked up many times. Its specificity is not known. The TCR beta cDNA libraries carried unique molecular identifiers. Using its own MiXCR run on the PCR reads, TCRdb lists one record per CDR3 protein. Of fewer than 850,000 distinct CDR3 sequences in the sample, roughly 27% were seen once. Sequenced sample: blood. The clonotype originates from a girl aged 5 to 17 with multiple sclerosis.

DNA of the CDR3: TGTGCCAGCAGCACAGGGGTTTTTAACTATGGCTACACCTTC. Translated, it gives CASSTGVFNYGYTF. The gene calls are TRBV12-3 or TRBV12-4 and TRBJ1-2, with 7 positions matching TRBD1. This CDR3 region has 14 residues. V was pared by 6 bases and J by 1 base, with 5 bases of the junction left unmatched.